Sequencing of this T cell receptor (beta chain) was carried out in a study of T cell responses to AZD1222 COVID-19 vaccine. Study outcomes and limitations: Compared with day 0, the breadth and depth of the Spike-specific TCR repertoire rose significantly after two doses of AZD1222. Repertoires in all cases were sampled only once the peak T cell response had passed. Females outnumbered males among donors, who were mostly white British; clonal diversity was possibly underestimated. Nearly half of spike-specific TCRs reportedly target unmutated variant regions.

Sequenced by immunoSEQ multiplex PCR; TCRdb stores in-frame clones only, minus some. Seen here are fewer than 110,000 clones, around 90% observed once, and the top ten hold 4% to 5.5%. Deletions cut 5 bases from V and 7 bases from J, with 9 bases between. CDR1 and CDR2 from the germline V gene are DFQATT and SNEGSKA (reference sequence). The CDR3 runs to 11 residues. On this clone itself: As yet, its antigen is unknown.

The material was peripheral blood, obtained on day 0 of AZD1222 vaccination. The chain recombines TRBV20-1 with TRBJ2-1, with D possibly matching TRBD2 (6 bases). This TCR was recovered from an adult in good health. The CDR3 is CSALSGNEQFF. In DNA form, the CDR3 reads TGCAGTGCTTTGAGCGGGAATGAGCAGTTCTTC.